Listed below are T cell receptor beta chains from one sample, sequenced in a study of type 1 regulatory T cells. These receptors lack a known antigen. TCRdb fed the reads into MiXCR, producing one record per CDR3 protein. The table includes tens of thousands of distinct CDR3 sequences, around 49% detected once. Sequencing was performed on cultured non-Tr1 T cells, either the whole culture or a sorted T cell fraction (not recorded which). Receptors originate from a human donor in good health. CDR3s include the opening cysteine and the closing phenylalanine or tryptophan. Fields, in order: J gene, V gene, D gene, clone size, CDR3 DNA, CDR3 protein. The D gene is left open where the match is weak. Size is omitted from some rows. Given values are once, few, many or a class for expanded clones.

J gene: TRBJ2-6
V gene: TRBV11-2
D gene: -
clone size: -
CDR3 DNA: TGTGCCAGCAGCCTCTCGGGGCCGACCGGGGCCAACGTCCTGACTTTC
CDR3 protein: CASSLSGPTGANVLTF

J gene: TRBJ2-3
V gene: TRBV9
D gene: TRBD2
clone size: -
CDR3 DNA: TGTGCCAGCAGCGTAGTGGGTAGGTTGGGACTAGCGGGGACCACAGATACGCAGTATTTT
CDR3 protein: CASSVVGRLGLAGTTDTQYF

J gene: TRBJ2-3
V gene: TRBV14
D gene: -
clone size: few
CDR3 DNA: TGTGCCAGCAGTTACCTTAGAGGGCTTTCAGGCACAGATACGCAGTATTTT
CDR3 protein: CASSYLRGLSGTDTQYF

J gene: TRBJ2-5
V gene: TRBV6-6
D gene: TRBD2
clone size: -
CDR3 DNA: TGTGCCAGCAGCGGGAGGGCTAGCGGGGGGCCCGCGTTGGCCCAGTACTTC
CDR3 protein: CASSGRASGGPALAQYF

J gene: TRBJ2-3
V gene: TRBV6-1
D gene: -
clone size: -
CDR3 DNA: TGTGCCAGCATCTTTGTGGGGGGGGCCAAGGGAGATACGCAGTATTTT
CDR3 protein: CASIFVGGAKGDTQYF

J gene: TRBJ1-2
V gene: TRBV12-3/TRBV12-4
D gene: -
clone size: -
CDR3 DNA: TGTGCCAGCAGTTTAGATAGTTTTTATAACTATGGCTACACCTTC
CDR3 protein: CASSLDSFYNYGYTF

J gene: TRBJ2-2
V gene: TRBV14
D gene: TRBD1
clone size: -
CDR3 DNA: TGTGCCAGCAGCCGAGGACAGGTGAACACCGGGGAGCTGTTTTTT
CDR3 protein: CASSRGQVNTGELFF

J gene: TRBJ2-1
V gene: TRBV6-1
D gene: TRBD1
clone size: once
CDR3 DNA: TGTGCCAGCAGCGAAGCAGGGGGCTTGTACAATGAGCAGTTCTTC
CDR3 protein: CASSEAGGLYNEQFF

J gene: TRBJ2-7
V gene: TRBV7-9
D gene: -
clone size: -
CDR3 DNA: TGTGCCAGCAGTCGCGTGGGGGGCTACGAGCAGTACTTC
CDR3 protein: CASSRVGGYEQYF

J gene: TRBJ1-1
V gene: TRBV20-1
D gene: -
clone size: once
CDR3 DNA: TGCAGTGCAACCGGGACAACCGCGGCTTTCTTT
CDR3 protein: CSATGTTAAFF

J gene: TRBJ2-7
V gene: TRBV27
D gene: -
clone size: few
CDR3 DNA: TGTGCCAGCAGTCCCCGGTTAGGAGACTCCTACGAGCAGTACTTC
CDR3 protein: CASSPRLGDSYEQYF

J gene: TRBJ2-5
V gene: TRBV18
D gene: -
clone size: few
CDR3 DNA: TGTGCCAGCTCACCCTCGGGTTTTGGTGAGACCCAGTACTTC
CDR3 protein: CASSPSGFGETQYF

J gene: TRBJ1-1
V gene: TRBV5-1
D gene: TRBD1
clone size: -
CDR3 DNA: TGCGCCAGCAGCACGGGCGACAGGGCGATCCTGGGAGCTTTCTTT
CDR3 protein: CASSTGDRAILGAFF

J gene: TRBJ1-5
V gene: TRBV18
D gene: -
clone size: -
CDR3 DNA: TGTGCCAGCTCACCACTCGTTGATCAGCCCCAGCATTTT
CDR3 protein: CASSPLVDQPQHF

J gene: TRBJ2-2
V gene: TRBV19
D gene: -
clone size: -
CDR3 DNA: TGTGCCAGTATAAGTTTCTACGCCGGGGAGCTGTTTTTT
CDR3 protein: CASISFYAGELFF

J gene: TRBJ1-5
V gene: TRBV15
D gene: -
clone size: -
CDR3 DNA: TGTGCCACCAGCAGAGATCCCCAGCCAAATCAGCCCCAGCATTTT
CDR3 protein: CATSRDPQPNQPQHF

J gene: TRBJ2-7
V gene: TRBV5-1
D gene: TRBD1
clone size: -
CDR3 DNA: TGCGCCAGCAGAAAGGGCGGGACAGGGAACCTCTACGAGCAGTACTTC
CDR3 protein: CASRKGGTGNLYEQYF

J gene: TRBJ2-2
V gene: TRBV5-4
D gene: TRBD2
clone size: -
CDR3 DNA: TGTGCCAGCAGCCCCGGGACTAGCGGGGGGTGGAGCACCGGGGAGCTGTTTTTT
CDR3 protein: CASSPGTSGGWSTGELFF

J gene: TRBJ2-2
V gene: TRBV12-5
D gene: -
clone size: -
CDR3 DNA: TGTGCTAGTGGTTTGAGGTCCACCGGGGAGCTGTTTTTT
CDR3 protein: CASGLRSTGELFF

J gene: TRBJ1-1
V gene: TRBV2
D gene: -
clone size: once
CDR3 DNA: TGTGCCAGCAGAGTTCGGGGGAACACTGAAGCTTTCTTT
CDR3 protein: CASRVRGNTEAFF

J gene: TRBJ1-3
V gene: TRBV7-2
D gene: -
clone size: -
CDR3 DNA: TGTGCCAGCAGCTTATGGGAATCTGGAAACACCATATATTTT
CDR3 protein: CASSLWESGNTIYF

J gene: TRBJ2-5
V gene: TRBV10-3
D gene: -
clone size: -
CDR3 DNA: TGTGCCACCCTTCAAGGGGAGACCCAGTACTTC
CDR3 protein: CATLQGETQYF

J gene: TRBJ2-7
V gene: TRBV5-1
D gene: -
clone size: -
CDR3 DNA: TGCGCCAGCAGCTTAGAAGGGGAATCCTACGAGCAGTACTTC
CDR3 protein: CASSLEGESYEQYF

J gene: TRBJ2-7
V gene: TRBV27
D gene: -
clone size: few
CDR3 DNA: TGTGCCAGCAGGCGCGCCAGGGGGGCCTACGAGCAGTACTTC
CDR3 protein: CASRRARGAYEQYF

J gene: TRBJ1-1
V gene: TRBV27
D gene: -
clone size: -
CDR3 DNA: TGTGCCAGCAGTTTCTCCAGGCTGAACACTGAAGCTTTCTTT
CDR3 protein: CASSFSRLNTEAFF

J gene: TRBJ2-7
V gene: TRBV18
D gene: TRBD1
clone size: -
CDR3 DNA: TGTGCCAGCTCACTACCTTTGACAGGGGCCCCCTACGAGCAGTACTTC
CDR3 protein: CASSLPLTGAPYEQYF

J gene: TRBJ1-1
V gene: TRBV2
D gene: -
clone size: -
CDR3 DNA: TGTGCCAGCAGTGTTACATGGTGGACTGAAGCTTTCTTT
CDR3 protein: CASSVTWWTEAFF

J gene: TRBJ2-7
V gene: TRBV20-1
D gene: -
clone size: -
CDR3 DNA: TGCAGTGCTGGGATTATGAGGGGGAGTTCCTACGAGCAGTACTTC
CDR3 protein: CSAGIMRGSSYEQYF

J gene: TRBJ1-1
V gene: TRBV2
D gene: -
clone size: few
CDR3 DNA: TGTGCCTCAGGAGGAGGGCCTCTCAACACTGAAGCTTTCTTT
CDR3 protein: CASGGGPLNTEAFF

J gene: TRBJ2-7
V gene: TRBV5-1
D gene: TRBD1
clone size: few
CDR3 DNA: TGCGCCAGCAGCCTATGGACAGGGGATCAATACGAGCAGTACTTC
CDR3 protein: CASSLWTGDQYEQYF

J gene: TRBJ2-4
V gene: TRBV3-1
D gene: -
clone size: -
CDR3 DNA: TGTGCCAGCAGCCAAGCAGGGGCGGGCATTCAGTACTTC
CDR3 protein: CASSQAGAGIQYF

J gene: TRBJ2-1
V gene: TRBV15
D gene: TRBD2
clone size: -
CDR3 DNA: TGTGCCACCAGCAGAGATGGCGTCGGGGGAGGCGAGCGGACTAGCTCCTACAATGAGCAGTTCTTC
CDR3 protein: CATSRDGVGGGERTSSYNEQFF

J gene: TRBJ1-3
V gene: TRBV30
D gene: -
clone size: -
CDR3 DNA: TGTGCCTGGAGTGTTTCAGTCACAAGCTCTGGAAACACCATATATTTT
CDR3 protein: CAWSVSVTSSGNTIYF

J gene: TRBJ2-1
V gene: TRBV19
D gene: TRBD2
clone size: -
CDR3 DNA: TGTGCCAGTAGTATAGCTAGCGGGGGGGCTTTTGGCTCCTACAATGAGCAGTTCTTC
CDR3 protein: CASSIASGGAFGSYNEQFF

J gene: TRBJ2-2
V gene: TRBV7-2
D gene: TRBD1
clone size: few
CDR3 DNA: TGTGCCAGCAGCTTCGTCAGGGACAGCGGGGAGCTGTTTTTT
CDR3 protein: CASSFVRDSGELFF

J gene: TRBJ2-2
V gene: TRBV12-3/TRBV12-4
D gene: TRBD2
clone size: -
CDR3 DNA: TGTGCCAGCAGCCCTTATATCGGGACTAGCGGGGGCCTAAACACCGGGGAGCTGTTTTTT
CDR3 protein: CASSPYIGTSGGLNTGELFF

J gene: TRBJ1-1
V gene: TRBV6-6
D gene: -
clone size: -
CDR3 DNA: TGTGCCAGCAGTAACGTATATTCCGAAGCTTTCTTT
CDR3 protein: CASSNVYSEAFF

J gene: TRBJ2-7
V gene: TRBV5-4
D gene: -
clone size: -
CDR3 DNA: TGTGCCAGCAGTCAGATGTCATCCTCCTACGAGCAGTACTTC
CDR3 protein: CASSQMSSSYEQYF

J gene: TRBJ2-7
V gene: TRBV12-5
D gene: -
clone size: -
CDR3 DNA: TGTGCTAGTGGTTTGTGGTCGGGGTTCGAGCAGTACTTC
CDR3 protein: CASGLWSGFEQYF

J gene: TRBJ1-1
V gene: TRBV6-6
D gene: -
clone size: -
CDR3 DNA: TGTGCCAGCAGTCCAGGGAGGGGGGTCTCATCGAAGACTGAAGCTTTCTTT
CDR3 protein: CASSPGRGVSSKTEAFF

J gene: TRBJ1-1
V gene: TRBV7-2
D gene: -
clone size: -
CDR3 DNA: TGTGCCAGCAGCTTAAGGCAGGGGATGTCTTTCTTT
CDR3 protein: CASSLRQGMSFF

J gene: TRBJ2-1
V gene: TRBV18
D gene: TRBD2
clone size: -
CDR3 DNA: TGTGCCAGCTCACCACCGGAGCGGGGGGTCTCTCAGTTCTTC
CDR3 protein: CASSPPERGVSQFF

J gene: TRBJ2-7
V gene: TRBV6-2/TRBV6-3
D gene: -
clone size: few
CDR3 DNA: TGTGCCAGCAGACTCCCGGGGAAGAGCTCCTACGAGCAGTACTTC
CDR3 protein: CASRLPGKSSYEQYF

J gene: TRBJ2-3
V gene: TRBV6-2/TRBV6-3
D gene: -
clone size: few
CDR3 DNA: TGTGCCAGCAGTTCGACCACAGATACGCAGTATTTT
CDR3 protein: CASSSTTDTQYF

J gene: TRBJ1-2
V gene: TRBV15
D gene: -
clone size: few
CDR3 DNA: TGTGCCACCTCGACCGCGCAGGGGTCCGTCGGCTACACCTTC
CDR3 protein: CATSTAQGSVGYTF

J gene: TRBJ2-5
V gene: TRBV20-1
D gene: -
clone size: -
CDR3 DNA: TGCAGTGCTAGACCCGCTAGAGCGCGAGAGACCCAGTACTTC
CDR3 protein: CSARPARARETQYF

J gene: TRBJ2-3
V gene: TRBV9
D gene: TRBD2
clone size: -
CDR3 DNA: TGTGCCAGCAGCGTCCCAGCGGGGGGCACAGATACGCAGTATTTT
CDR3 protein: CASSVPAGGTDTQYF

J gene: TRBJ2-1
V gene: TRBV10-3
D gene: -
clone size: -
CDR3 DNA: TGTGCCATCAGTGAGCGGGGGGCGTTCAACAGTGAGCAGTTCTTC
CDR3 protein: CAISERGAFNSEQFF

J gene: TRBJ2-1
V gene: TRBV15
D gene: -
clone size: -
CDR3 DNA: TGTGCCACCAGCAGCGGGGCAGGCAAGGACAATGAGCAGTTCTTC
CDR3 protein: CATSSGAGKDNEQFF

J gene: TRBJ1-6
V gene: TRBV14
D gene: TRBD1
clone size: -
CDR3 DNA: TGTGCCAGCAGCCAAGCAACAGGGGGTGGTAATTCACCCCTCCACTTT
CDR3 protein: CASSQATGGGNSPLHF

J gene: TRBJ1-2
V gene: TRBV6-6
D gene: TRBD1
clone size: few
CDR3 DNA: TGTGCCAGCAGTGGACAGGTGATAGGCGGCTACACCTTC
CDR3 protein: CASSGQVIGGYTF

J gene: TRBJ2-2
V gene: TRBV2
D gene: -
clone size: -
CDR3 DNA: TGTGCCAGCAGTGAATGGACAGTAACCGGGGAGCTGTTTTTT
CDR3 protein: CASSEWTVTGELFF

J gene: TRBJ1-3
V gene: TRBV28
D gene: TRBD1
clone size: -
CDR3 DNA: TGTGCCAGCGCAGGACAGGGGGAAGGAAACACCATATATTTT
CDR3 protein: CASAGQGEGNTIYF

J gene: TRBJ2-7
V gene: TRBV6-1
D gene: -
clone size: -
CDR3 DNA: TGTGCCAGCATAGGGACCCCTCACTCCTACGAGCAGTACTTC
CDR3 protein: CASIGTPHSYEQYF